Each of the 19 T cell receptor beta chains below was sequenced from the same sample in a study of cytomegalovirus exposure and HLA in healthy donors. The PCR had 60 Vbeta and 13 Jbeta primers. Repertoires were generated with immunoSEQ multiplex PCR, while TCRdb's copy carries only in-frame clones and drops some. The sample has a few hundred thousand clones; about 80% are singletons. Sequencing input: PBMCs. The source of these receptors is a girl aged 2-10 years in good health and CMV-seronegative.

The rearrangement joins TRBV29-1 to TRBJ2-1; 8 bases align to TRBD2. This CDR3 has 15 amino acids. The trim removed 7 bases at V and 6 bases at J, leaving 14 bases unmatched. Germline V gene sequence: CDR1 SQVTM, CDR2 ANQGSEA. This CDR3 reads CSDVRGTRHPNEQFF. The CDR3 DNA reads TGCAGCGACGTCCGCGGGACTAGGCATCCCAATGAGCAGTTCTTC.

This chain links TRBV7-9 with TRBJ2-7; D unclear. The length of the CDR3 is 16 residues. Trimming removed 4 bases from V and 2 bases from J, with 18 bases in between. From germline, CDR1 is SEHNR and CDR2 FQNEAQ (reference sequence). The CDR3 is CASSSVNPAQAYEQYF. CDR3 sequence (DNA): TGTGCCAGCAGCTCAGTGAACCCAGCCCAGGCCTACGAGCAGTACTTC.

The CDR3 coding sequence is TGTGCCTGGAGTGGAGACCGGTCAAGGGGGCAGTACTTC. This translates into CAWSGDRSRGQYF. The chain has TRBV30 and TRBJ2-7; weak D call: TRBD1 (5 bases). Germline values: CDR1 GTSNPN, CDR2 SVGIG (reference sequence). The CDR3 is made up of 13 amino acids. V shed 1 base and J shed 9 bases, with 16 bases lying between them.

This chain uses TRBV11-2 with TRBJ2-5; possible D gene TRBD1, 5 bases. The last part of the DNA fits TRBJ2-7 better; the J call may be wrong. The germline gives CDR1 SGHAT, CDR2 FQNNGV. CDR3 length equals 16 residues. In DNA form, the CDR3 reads TGTGCCAGCAGCTTAGAATATGGGAACAGGTCCTACGAGCAGTACTTC. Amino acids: CASSLEYGNRSYEQYF.

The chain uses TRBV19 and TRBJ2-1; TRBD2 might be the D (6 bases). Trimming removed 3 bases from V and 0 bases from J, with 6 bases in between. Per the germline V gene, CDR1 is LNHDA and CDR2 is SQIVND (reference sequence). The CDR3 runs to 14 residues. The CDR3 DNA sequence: TGTGCCAGTAGTATGGACTACTCCTACAATGAGCAGTTCTTC. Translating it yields CASSMDYSYNEQFF.

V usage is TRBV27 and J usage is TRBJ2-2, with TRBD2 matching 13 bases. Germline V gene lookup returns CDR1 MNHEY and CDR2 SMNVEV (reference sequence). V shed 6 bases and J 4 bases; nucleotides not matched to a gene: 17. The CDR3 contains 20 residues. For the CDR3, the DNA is TGTGCCAGCAGCCGCATTTTCGCGTTTACTAGCGGGAGGGGCACCGGGGAGCTGTTTTTT. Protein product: CASSRIFAFTSGRGTGELFF.

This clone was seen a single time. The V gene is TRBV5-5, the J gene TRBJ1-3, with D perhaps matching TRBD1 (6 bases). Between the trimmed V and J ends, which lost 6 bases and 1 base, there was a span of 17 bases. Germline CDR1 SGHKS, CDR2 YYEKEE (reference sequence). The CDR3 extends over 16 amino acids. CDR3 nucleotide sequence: TGTGCCAGCATCTCATCCCTGAGGGGGTCTGGAAACACCATATATTTT. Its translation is CASISSLRGSGNTIYF. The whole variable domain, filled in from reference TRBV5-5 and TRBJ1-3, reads DAGVTQSPTHLIKTRGQQVTLRCSPISGHKSVSWYQQVLGQGPQFIFQYYEKEERGRGNFPDRFSARQFPNYSSELNVNALLLGDSALYLCASISSLRGSGNTIYFGEGSWLTVV.

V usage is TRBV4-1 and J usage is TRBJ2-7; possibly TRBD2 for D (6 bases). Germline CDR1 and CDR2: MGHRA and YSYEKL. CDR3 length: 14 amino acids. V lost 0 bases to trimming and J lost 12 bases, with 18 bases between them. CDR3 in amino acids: CASSQDRSVRGLYF. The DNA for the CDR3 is TGCGCCAGCAGCCAAGATAGATCTGTACGGGGACTGTACTTC.

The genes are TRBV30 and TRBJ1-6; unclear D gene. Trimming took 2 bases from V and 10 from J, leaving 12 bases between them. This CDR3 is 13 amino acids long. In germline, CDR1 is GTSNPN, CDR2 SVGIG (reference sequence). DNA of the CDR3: TGTGCCTGGAGTATCTGGCCTCAATCACCCCTCCACTTT. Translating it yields CAWSIWPQSPLHF.

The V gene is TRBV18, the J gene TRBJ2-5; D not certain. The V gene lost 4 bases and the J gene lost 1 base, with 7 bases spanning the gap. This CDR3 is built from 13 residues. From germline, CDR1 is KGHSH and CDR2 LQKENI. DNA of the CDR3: TGTGCCAGCTCACAGAGTCCCCAAGAGACCCAGTACTTC. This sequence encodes CASSQSPQETQYF.

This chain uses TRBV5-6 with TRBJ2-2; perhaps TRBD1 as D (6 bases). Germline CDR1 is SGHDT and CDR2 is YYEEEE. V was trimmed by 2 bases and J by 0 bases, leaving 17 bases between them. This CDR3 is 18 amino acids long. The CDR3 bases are TGTGCCAGCAGCTTTCAGTTCTCCGGGACACCGAACACCGGGGAGCTGTTTTTT. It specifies CASSFQFSGTPNTGELFF.

The CDR3 DNA is TGTGCCAGCAGCCAAGAGGGGAGTAGCGGGGGGGCCCCCGGGGAGCTGTTTTTT. It encodes CASSQEGSSGGAPGELFF. The V and J genes are TRBV4-2 and TRBJ2-2; 11 bases match TRBD2. Per germline, CDR1 LGHNA and CDR2 YNFKEQ. The CDR3 sequence is 18 residues long. J was trimmed by 6 bases and V by 0 bases; bases with no gene match: 9.

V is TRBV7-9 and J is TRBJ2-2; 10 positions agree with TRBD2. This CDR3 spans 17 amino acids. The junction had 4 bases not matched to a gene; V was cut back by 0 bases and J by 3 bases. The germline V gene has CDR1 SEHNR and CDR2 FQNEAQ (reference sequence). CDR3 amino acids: CASSLALGLADTGELFF. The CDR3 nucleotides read TGTGCCAGCAGCTTAGCTCTAGGACTAGCGGACACCGGGGAGCTGTTTTTT.

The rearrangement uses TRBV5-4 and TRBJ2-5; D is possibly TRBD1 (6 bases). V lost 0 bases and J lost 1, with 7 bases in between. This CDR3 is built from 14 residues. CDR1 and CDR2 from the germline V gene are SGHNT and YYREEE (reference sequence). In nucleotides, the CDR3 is TGTGCCAGCAGCTTGGTGGGGGCCCAAGAGACCCAGTACTTC. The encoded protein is CASSLVGAQETQYF. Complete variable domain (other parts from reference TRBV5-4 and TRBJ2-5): ETGVTQSPTHLIKTRGQQVTLRCSSQSGHNTVSWYQQALGQGPQFIFQYYREEENGRGNFPPRFSGLQFPNYSSELNVNALELDDSALYLCASSLVGAQETQYFGPGTRLLVL.

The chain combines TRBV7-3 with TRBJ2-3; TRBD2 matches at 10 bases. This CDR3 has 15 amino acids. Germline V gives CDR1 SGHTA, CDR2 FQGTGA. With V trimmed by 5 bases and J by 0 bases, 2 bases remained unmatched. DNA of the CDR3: TGTGCCAGCAGCCAGCGGGAGGGCAGCACAGATACGCAGTATTTT. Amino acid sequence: CASSQREGSTDTQYF.

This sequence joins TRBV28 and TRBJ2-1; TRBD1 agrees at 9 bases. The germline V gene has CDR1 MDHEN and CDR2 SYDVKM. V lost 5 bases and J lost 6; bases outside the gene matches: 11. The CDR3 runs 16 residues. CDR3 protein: CASSVPGTGNFNEQFF. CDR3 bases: TGTGCCAGCAGTGTTCCGGGGACAGGGAATTTCAATGAGCAGTTCTTC.

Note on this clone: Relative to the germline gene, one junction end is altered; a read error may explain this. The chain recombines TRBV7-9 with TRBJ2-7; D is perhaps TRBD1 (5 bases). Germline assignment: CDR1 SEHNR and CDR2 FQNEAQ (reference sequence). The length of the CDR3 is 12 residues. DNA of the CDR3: TGTTCCAGCAGCCCAGGGTCCTACGAGCAGTACTTC. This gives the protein CSSSPGSYEQYF.

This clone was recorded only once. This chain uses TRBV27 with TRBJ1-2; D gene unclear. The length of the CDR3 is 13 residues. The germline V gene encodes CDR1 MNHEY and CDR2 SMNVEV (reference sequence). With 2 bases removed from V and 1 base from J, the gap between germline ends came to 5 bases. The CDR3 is CASSLGVNYGYTF. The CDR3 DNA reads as TGTGCCAGCAGTTTAGGAGTTAACTATGGCTACACCTTC.

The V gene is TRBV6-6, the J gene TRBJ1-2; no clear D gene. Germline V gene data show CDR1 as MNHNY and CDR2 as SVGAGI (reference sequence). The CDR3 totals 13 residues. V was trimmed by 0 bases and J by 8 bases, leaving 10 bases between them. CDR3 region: CASSYSTLRGYTF. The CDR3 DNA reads TGTGCCAGCAGTTACTCGACGCTCAGGGGCTACACCTTC.